This is a list of T cell receptor beta chains from one sample in a study of blood T cell repertoires in COVID-19. Repertoires were generated with immunoSEQ multiplex PCR, while TCRdb's copy carries only in-frame clones and drops some. The profile shows under 200,000 clones, 70% to 90% of them singletons. Specimen: peripheral blood. Source of these receptors: a woman in her fifties or sixties with COVID-19, enrolled during active disease. CDR3s include the opening cysteine and the closing phenylalanine or tryptophan. Fields, in order: J gene, V gene, CDR3 protein.

TRBJ2-7	TRBV19	CASKLYPSGAYEQYF
TRBJ1-5	TRBV7-6	CASSLGQADQPQHF
TRBJ1-2	TRBV11-2	CASSRQGAGYTF
TRBJ1-1	TRBV27	CASSLEGAAEAFF
TRBJ2-7	TRBV10-3	CAIRTALGYEQYF
TRBJ1-2	TRBV9	CASSAMGGNTNYGYTF
TRBJ2-1	TRBV10-3	CAIKRGENNEQFF
TRBJ1-1	TRBV11-2	CASSLLQGEGDTEAFF
TRBJ2-3	TRBV10-3	CAISSQASGDTQYF
TRBJ2-2	TRBV6-6	CASSYTSGANTGELFF